These 24 T cell receptor beta chains originate from one sample sequenced in a study of T-cell reconstitution after alpha-beta-depleted transplantation in children. Unique molecular identifiers were built into the TCRbeta library. TCRdb used MiXCR to reprocess the PCR reads, holding one entry per CDR3 protein. This sample yields around 410,000 distinct CDR3 sequences, of which approximately 11% are seen a single time; 4.5% to 6% belongs to the top ten. The sample consisted of PBMCs from the stem cell graft donor, taken from the stem cell graft. These receptors were collected from a human donor who donated a stem cell graft to a child with acute myeloid leukemia.

This clonotype has ten or more counts. This sequence joins TRBV12-3 or TRBV12-4 and TRBJ2-3; D may be TRBD2 (6 bases). V shed 3 bases and J shed 8 bases, with 15 bases lying between them. The CDR3 spans 14 residues. CDR3 in amino acids: CASSLRGGRVTQYF. The DNA for the CDR3 is TGTGCCAGCAGTTTGAGGGGAGGAAGGGTTACGCAGTATTTT.

This clonotype was seen repeatedly, ten times or more. The chain employs TRBV11-2 and TRBJ1-4; 11 bases are a match to TRBD1. The germline CDR1 and CDR2 sequences are SGHAT and FQNNGV. This CDR3 comprises 18 residues. J was trimmed by 2 bases and V by 5 bases; bases with no gene match: 10. The CDR3: CASSPGQGAYSTNEKLFF. In DNA, the CDR3 is TGTGCCAGCAGCCCCGGACAGGGGGCTTATTCCACTAATGAAAAACTGTTTTTT.

V gene TRBV6-4 combines with J gene TRBJ2-3; 7 bases are shared with TRBD1. Germline CDR1 and CDR2: MRHNA and SNTAGT. V trimming: 0 bases; J trimming: 0 bases; junction bases outside the gene matches: 6. This CDR3 spans 17 amino acids. This CDR3 reads CASSDSRDSHSTDTQYF. The DNA for the CDR3 is TGTGCCAGCAGTGACTCCAGGGACAGCCATAGCACAGATACGCAGTATTTT.

In this sample, this clonotype turned up many times. The CDR3 reads CASSQDGRLVGETQYF. Here the CDR3 DNA reads TGTGCCAGCAGCCAAGATGGAAGACTAGTCGGGGAGACCCAGTACTTC. The chain uses TRBV4-2 and TRBJ2-5, with D perhaps matching TRBD2 (6 bases). The V end lost 0 bases, the J end lost 5 bases, and 16 bases lay between the germline ends. The CDR3 runs 16 residues. CDR1 and CDR2 (germline): LGHNA, YNFKEQ.

With respect to this clonotype: This may be a read error: a much more frequent sequence differs by one nucleotide. Likely a read error: the CDR3 ends without its conserved phenylalanine or tryptophan. The DNA is left out, because the CDR3 cannot be placed on it with certainty; the CDR3 is given as TCRdb lists it. The V gene is TRBV7-3, the J gene TRBJ2-1; the table's D call, TRBD1, was not checked against the DNA. CDR1 SGHTA and CDR2 FQGTGA come from the germline V gene. The CDR3 spans 12 residues, counting both ends. This CDR3 is CASSFQDDRLFL.

V usage is TRBV20-1 and J usage is TRBJ2-3; either TRBD1 or TRBD2 may supply D (5 bases each). Germline CDR1 and CDR2: DFQATT and SNEGSKA (reference sequence). V dropped 3 bases and J dropped 2 bases, with 15 bases sitting between them. This CDR3 has 15 amino acids. For the CDR3, the DNA is TGCAGTGCTAGTTATTCAGGGAGCGTCACAGATACGCAGTATTTT. Amino acids: CSASYSGSVTDTQYF.

In this sample, this clonotype turned up a few times. This rearrangement joins TRBV20-1 to TRBJ2-5; 11 nucleotides agree with TRBD2. This CDR3 spans 16 amino acids. V trimming: 1 base; J trimming: 3 bases; junction bases outside the gene matches: 7. From germline, CDR1 is DFQATT and CDR2 SNEGSKA (reference sequence). Here the CDR3 DNA reads TGCAGTGCTAGAGCCCGACTAGCGGGACTCGAAGAGACCCAGTACTTC. It specifies CSARARLAGLEETQYF.

V gene TRBV12-3 or TRBV12-4 combines with J gene TRBJ2-7; possible D gene TRBD1, 7 bases. This CDR3 is built from 14 residues. The V end was cut by 7 bases, the J end by 2 bases, with 15 bases between. CDR3 residues: CASTMEGQTYEQYF. The DNA of the CDR3 is TGTGCCAGCACCATGGAGGGACAGACCTACGAGCAGTACTTC.

Note on this clonotype: It may be a read error: a sequence one base away is much more abundant. V is TRBV11-2 and J is TRBJ2-2, with a weak D call TRBD2 (5 bases). Germline V gene data show CDR1 as SGHAT and CDR2 as FQNNGV. The germline V and J ends were trimmed by 8 bases and 7 bases, with 17 bases remaining between them. The CDR3 runs 14 residues. The CDR3 is CASGHVGGYGELFF. The CDR3 region has the DNA TGTGCCAGCGGCCACGTGGGCGGGTACGGGGAGCTGTTTTTT.

This rearrangement joins TRBV20-1 to TRBJ2-5; D remains ambiguous. Germline lookup yields CDR1 DFQATT and CDR2 SNEGSKA (reference sequence). This CDR3 region has 12 residues. V lost 3 bases to trimming and J lost 5 bases, with 10 bases between them. CDR3 DNA sequence: TGCAGTGCTAGTTTGGGGTGGGAGACCCAGTACTTC. Residues: CSASLGWETQYF.

This clonotype appeared many times. The chain joins TRBV12-3 or TRBV12-4 to TRBJ1-5; tentatively, D is TRBD1 (5 bases). Trimming removed 6 bases at V and 2 bases at J, with 14 bases between. The CDR3 runs to 15 residues. The CDR3 DNA reads TGTGCCAGCAGCCCACAGGATCTCGGCAATCAGCCCCAGCATTTT. Its translation is CASSPQDLGNQPQHF.

This clonotype has a handful of counts. This sequence joins TRBV29-1 and TRBJ1-2; TRBD1 might be the D (5 bases). Looked up from germline, CDR1 is SQVTM and CDR2 is ANQGSEA. V was trimmed by 0 bases and J by 7 bases, leaving 6 bases between them. The CDR3 covers 11 residues. CDR3 DNA sequence: TGCAGCGTTGAAGAGGGGGTTGGCTACACCTTC. Encoded protein: CSVEEGVGYTF.

This clonotype was observed many times. The chain has TRBV29-1 and TRBJ2-5, with 7 positions matching TRBD2. The J segment lost 5 bases and the V segment lost 5 bases, leaving 5 bases of the junction unmatched. The CDR3 has 12 residues. Germline loops: CDR1 SQVTM, CDR2 ANQGSEA. CDR3 DNA: TGCAGCGTTTCCGGACTAGGGGAGACCCAGTACTTC. Its translation: CSVSGLGETQYF.

The chain combines TRBV5-1 with TRBJ2-7; D is uncertain. The V end lost 3 bases, the J end lost 4 bases, and 14 bases lay between the germline ends. Germline CDR1 reads SGHRS; CDR2 reads YFSETQ. The CDR3 totals 14 residues. The CDR3 DNA reads as TGCGCCAGCAGCTCCTACCCGGATGGTTACGAGCAGTACTTC. Its protein is CASSSYPDGYEQYF.

The rearrangement uses TRBV5-1 and TRBJ1-5; D is uncertain. Per germline, CDR1 SGHRS and CDR2 YFSETQ. This CDR3 contains 15 residues. V was shortened by 4 bases and J by 5 bases, with 16 bases between the two germline ends. CDR3 coding DNA: TGCGCCAGCAGCATTGACGGGCGGAGGGATCAGCCCCAGCATTTT. Translated, it gives CASSIDGRRDQPQHF.

This clonotype came up a few times. The chain combines TRBV20-1 with TRBJ1-5, with a possible D match to TRBD1 (6 bases). Germline V gene lookup returns CDR1 DFQATT and CDR2 SNEGSKA (reference sequence). V lost 4 bases to trimming and J lost 0 bases, with 16 bases between them. This CDR3 region has 16 residues. The CDR3 bases are TGCAGTGCTAAGACGGGAACAGGGAATAGCAATCAGCCCCAGCATTTT. Residues: CSAKTGTGNSNQPQHF.

The V gene is TRBV4-3, the J gene TRBJ2-1; the match to TRBD2 covers 7 bases. Germline loops: CDR1 LGHNA, CDR2 YSLEER. After removal of 3 bases from V and 8 bases from J, the junction contained 7 bases not matched to a gene. This CDR3 region has 14 residues. For the CDR3, the DNA is TGCGCCAGCAGCCACCAGCGGGGAGTTTATGAGCAGTTCTTC. This encodes CASSHQRGVYEQFF.

This clonotype was seen many times. This sequence joins TRBV29-1 and TRBJ2-3, with 7 bases that match TRBD1. Germline lookup yields CDR1 SQVTM and CDR2 ANQGSEA. The CDR3 runs 13 residues. V gave up 6 bases and J gave up 6 bases; unmatched junction bases: 9. The CDR3 here is CSVDPTGMDTQYF. The CDR3 nucleotides are TGCAGCGTCGACCCGACAGGGATGGATACGCAGTATTTT.

The genes are TRBV13 and TRBJ1-3, with a tentative D call TRBD1 (5 bases). Germline V gene lookup returns CDR1 PRHDT and CDR2 FYEKMQ (reference sequence). This CDR3 spans 14 amino acids. With 7 bases removed from V and 6 bases from J, the gap between germline ends came to 16 bases. CDR3 DNA: TGTGCCAGCATGCGACGGGGGTTTCTAAACACCATATATTTT. Amino acids: CASMRRGFLNTIYF.

The V and J genes are TRBV7-2 and TRBJ1-5; no firm D call. The CDR3 runs to 16 residues. V was clipped by 2 bases and J by 4 bases, with 15 bases between them. Germline CDR1 SGHTA, CDR2 FQGNSA. The CDR3 here is CASSLLGPGTNQPQHF. The CDR3 DNA follows: TGTGCCAGCAGCTTACTTGGCCCCGGTACGAATCAGCCCCAGCATTTT.

In this sample, this clonotype turned up many times. CDR3 in DNA: TGTGCCACCAGCCCTAAAAATAGATACTCAACTAATGAAAAACTGTTTTTT. Its protein product is CATSPKNRYSTNEKLFF. V and J are TRBV15 and TRBJ1-4, with D unresolved. Germline V gives CDR1 LNHNV, CDR2 YYDKDF (reference sequence). Trimming took off 5 bases at V and 0 bases at J, with 16 bases between the two ends. The length of the CDR3 is 17 residues.

This clonotype was found many times. The J gene is TRBJ2-1, the V gene TRBV6-2 or TRBV6-3; 9 nucleotides line up with TRBD2. Germline CDR1 and CDR2: MNHEY and SVGEGT. V lost 6 bases and J lost 2; bases outside the gene matches: 5. The CDR3 runs to 15 residues. The CDR3 loop is CASSPGLATYNEQFF. CDR3 coding DNA: TGTGCCAGCAGCCCCGGACTAGCGACCTACAATGAGCAGTTCTTC.

This clonotype was picked up many times. The chain couples TRBV20-1 to TRBJ2-3; TRBD2 matches 7 bases. This CDR3 spans 16 amino acids. In germline, CDR1 is DFQATT, CDR2 SNEGSKA (reference sequence). The ends lost 3 bases at V and 0 bases at J; junction bases unmatched: 9. This chain's CDR3 is CSASGFGLGSTDTQYF. DNA for the CDR3: TGCAGTGCTAGCGGCTTTGGACTAGGCAGCACAGATACGCAGTATTTT.

This clonotype was detected a few times. The CDR3 region has the DNA TGCGCCAGCAGCTTAGAACGGATGAACACTGAAGCTTTCTTT. It codes for CASSLERMNTEAFF. J is TRBJ1-1 and V is TRBV5-1; D gene unclear. Trimming stripped 2 bases from V and 0 bases from J, with 8 bases between. This CDR3 is built from 14 residues. The germline V gene encodes CDR1 SGHRS and CDR2 YFSETQ.